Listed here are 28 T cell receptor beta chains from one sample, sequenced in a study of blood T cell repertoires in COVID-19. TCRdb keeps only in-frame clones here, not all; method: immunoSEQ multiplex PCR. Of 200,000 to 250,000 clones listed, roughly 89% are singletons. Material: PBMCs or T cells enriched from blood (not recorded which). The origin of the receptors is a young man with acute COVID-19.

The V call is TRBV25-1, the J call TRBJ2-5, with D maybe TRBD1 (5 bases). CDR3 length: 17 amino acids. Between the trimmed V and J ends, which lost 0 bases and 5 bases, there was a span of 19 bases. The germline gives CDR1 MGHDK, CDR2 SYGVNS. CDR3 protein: CASSEYSPVGRAETQYF. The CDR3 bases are TGTGCCAGCAGTGAATATTCCCCGGTGGGCAGGGCGGAGACCCAGTACTTC.

CDR3 coding DNA: TGTGCCAGCCTTAGACAGGGGGAGAGTGAAGCTTTCTTT. Its translation is CASLRQGESEAFF. The chain links TRBV19 to TRBJ1-1; 9 bases line up with TRBD1. The CDR3 contains 13 residues. The V and J ends lost 9 bases and 7 bases, in that order; junction bases with no gene match: 9. Germline V gene lookup returns CDR1 LNHDA and CDR2 SQIVND (reference sequence).

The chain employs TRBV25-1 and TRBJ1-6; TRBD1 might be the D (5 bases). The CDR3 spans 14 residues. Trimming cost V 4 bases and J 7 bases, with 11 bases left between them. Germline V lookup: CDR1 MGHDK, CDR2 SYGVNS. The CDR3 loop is CASSASRGNSPLHF. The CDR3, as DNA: TGTGCCAGCAGTGCCTCTCGGGGGAATTCACCCCTCCACTTT.

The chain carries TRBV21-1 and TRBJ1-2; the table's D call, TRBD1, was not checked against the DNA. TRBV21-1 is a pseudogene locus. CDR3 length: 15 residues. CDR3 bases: TGTGCCAGCAGCTCCGAGGACAGGGATGACTATGGCTACACCTTC. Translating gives CASSSEDRDDYGYTF.

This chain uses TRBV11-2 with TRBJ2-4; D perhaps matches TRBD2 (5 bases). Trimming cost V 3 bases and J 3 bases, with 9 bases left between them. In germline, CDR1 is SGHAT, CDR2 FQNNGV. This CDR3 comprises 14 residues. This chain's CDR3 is CASSFGGVKNIQYF. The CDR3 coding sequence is TGTGCCAGCAGCTTCGGAGGCGTCAAAAACATTCAGTACTTC.

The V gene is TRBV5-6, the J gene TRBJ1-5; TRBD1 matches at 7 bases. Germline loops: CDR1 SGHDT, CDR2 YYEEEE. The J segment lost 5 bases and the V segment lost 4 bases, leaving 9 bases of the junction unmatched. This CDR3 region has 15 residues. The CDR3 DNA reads TGTGCCAGCAGCGCCGGGACAGATAATTATCAGCCCCAGCATTTT. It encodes CASSAGTDNYQPQHF.

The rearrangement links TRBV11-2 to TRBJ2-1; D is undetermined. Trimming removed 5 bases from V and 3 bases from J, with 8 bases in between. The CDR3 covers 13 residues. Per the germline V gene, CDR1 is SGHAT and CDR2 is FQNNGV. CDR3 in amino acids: CASSPGGYNEQFF. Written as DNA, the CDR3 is TGTGCCAGCAGCCCCGGCGGCTACAATGAGCAGTTCTTC.

In DNA, the CDR3 is TGTGCCTGGACCCTTACTGGACAGCCCGAGCAGTTCTTC. Residues: CAWTLTGQPEQFF. The chain is built from TRBV30 and TRBJ2-1, with D tentatively TRBD1 (6 bases). The CDR3 is made up of 13 amino acids. CDR1 GTSNPN and CDR2 SVGIG come from the germline V gene (reference sequence). V was clipped by 4 bases and J by 10 bases, with 17 bases between them.

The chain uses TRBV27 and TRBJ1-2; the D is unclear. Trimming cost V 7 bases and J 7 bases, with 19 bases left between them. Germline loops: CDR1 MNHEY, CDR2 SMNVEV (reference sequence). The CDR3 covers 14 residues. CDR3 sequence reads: CASTKIGEPRGYTF. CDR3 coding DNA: TGTGCCAGCACCAAAATTGGGGAGCCTCGTGGCTACACCTTC.

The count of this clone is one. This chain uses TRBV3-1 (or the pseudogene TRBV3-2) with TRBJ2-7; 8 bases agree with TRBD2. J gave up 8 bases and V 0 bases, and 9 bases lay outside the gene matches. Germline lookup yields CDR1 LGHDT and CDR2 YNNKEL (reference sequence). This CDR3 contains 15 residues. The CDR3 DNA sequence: TGTGCCAGCAGCCAAGATCTAGCGGGTACATTCAAGCAGTACTTC. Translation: CASSQDLAGTFKQYF.

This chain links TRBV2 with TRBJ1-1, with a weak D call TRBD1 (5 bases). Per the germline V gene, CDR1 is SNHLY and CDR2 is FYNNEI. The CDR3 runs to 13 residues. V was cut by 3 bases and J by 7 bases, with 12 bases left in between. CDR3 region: CASSDRARSEAFF. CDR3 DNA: TGTGCCAGCAGTGACAGGGCCCGAAGTGAAGCTTTCTTT.

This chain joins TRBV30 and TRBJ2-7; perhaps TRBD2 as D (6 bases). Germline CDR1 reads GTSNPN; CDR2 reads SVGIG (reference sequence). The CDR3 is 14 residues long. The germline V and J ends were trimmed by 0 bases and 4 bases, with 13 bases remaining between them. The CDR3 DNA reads TGTGCCTGGAGTGTAGATGGGAGCGGGTACGAGCAGTACTTC. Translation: CAWSVDGSGYEQYF. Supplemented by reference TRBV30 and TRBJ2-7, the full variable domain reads SQTIHQWPATLVQPVGSPLSLECTVEGTSNPNLYWYRQAAGRGLQLLFYSVGIGQISSEVPQNLSASRPQDRQFILSSKKLLLSDSGFYLCAWSVDGSGYEQYFGPGTRLTVT.

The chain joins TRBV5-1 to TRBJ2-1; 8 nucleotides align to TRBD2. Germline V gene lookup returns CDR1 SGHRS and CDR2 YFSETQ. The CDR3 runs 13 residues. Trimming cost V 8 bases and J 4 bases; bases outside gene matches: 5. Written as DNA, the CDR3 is TGCGCCAGGGCGGGAGGTATTTACAATGAGCAGTTCTTC. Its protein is CARAGGIYNEQFF.

CDR3: CAISEIDRHNEQFF. The CDR3 nucleotides read TGTGCCATCAGTGAGATTGACAGGCACAATGAGCAGTTCTTC. This chain uses TRBV10-3 with TRBJ2-1, with a weak D call TRBD1 (6 bases). This CDR3 spans 14 amino acids. The V end was cut by 2 bases, the J end by 5 bases, with 10 bases between. Germline V gene sequence: CDR1 ENHRY, CDR2 SYGVKD.

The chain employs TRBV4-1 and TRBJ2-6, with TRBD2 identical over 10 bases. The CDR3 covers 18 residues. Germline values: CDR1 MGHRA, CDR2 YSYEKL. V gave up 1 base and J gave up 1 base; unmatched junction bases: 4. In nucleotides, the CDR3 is TGCGCCAGCAGCCAAGGGCAACTAGCGGGATCTGGGGCCAACGTCCTGACTTTC. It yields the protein CASSQGQLAGSGANVLTF.

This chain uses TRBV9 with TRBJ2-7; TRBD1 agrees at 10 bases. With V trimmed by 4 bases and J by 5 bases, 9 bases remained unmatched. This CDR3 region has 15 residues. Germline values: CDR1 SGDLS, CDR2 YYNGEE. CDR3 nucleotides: TGTGCCAGCAGCATTCGGACAGGGGGGATAAACGAGCAGTACTTC. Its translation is CASSIRTGGINEQYF.

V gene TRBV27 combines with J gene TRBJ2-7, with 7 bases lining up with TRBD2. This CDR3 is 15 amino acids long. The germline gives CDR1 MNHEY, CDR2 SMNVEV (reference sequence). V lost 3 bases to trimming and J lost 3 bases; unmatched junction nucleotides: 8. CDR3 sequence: CASSLSGLSNYEQYF. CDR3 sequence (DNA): TGTGCCAGCAGTTTGTCGGGACTAAGTAACTACGAGCAGTACTTC.

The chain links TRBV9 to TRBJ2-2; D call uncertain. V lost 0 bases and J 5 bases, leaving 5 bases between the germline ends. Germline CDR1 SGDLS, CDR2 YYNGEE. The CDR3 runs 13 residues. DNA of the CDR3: TGTGCCAGCAGCGTAGTTGTAACCGGGGAGCTGTTTTTT. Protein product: CASSVVVTGELFF.

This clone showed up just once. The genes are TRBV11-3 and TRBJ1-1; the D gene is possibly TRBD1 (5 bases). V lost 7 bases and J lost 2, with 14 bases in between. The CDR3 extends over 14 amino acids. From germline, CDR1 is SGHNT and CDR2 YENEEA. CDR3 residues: CASNFGGTNTEAFF. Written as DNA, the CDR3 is TGTGCCAGCAACTTCGGGGGGACCAACACTGAAGCTTTCTTT.

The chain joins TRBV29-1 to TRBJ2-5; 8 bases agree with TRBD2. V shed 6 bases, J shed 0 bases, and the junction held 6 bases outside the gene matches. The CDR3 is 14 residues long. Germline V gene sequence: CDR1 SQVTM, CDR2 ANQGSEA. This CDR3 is CSVRLASYQETQYF. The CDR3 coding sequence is TGCAGCGTCCGACTAGCGTCGTACCAAGAGACCCAGTACTTC.

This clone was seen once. This CDR3 reads CATSRGSQGSNEKLFF. The CDR3 nucleotides are TGTGCCACCAGCAGAGGATCGCAGGGGAGTAATGAAAAACTGTTTTTT. The chain carries TRBV15 and TRBJ1-4; a weak D match, TRBD1 (6 bases). This CDR3 spans 16 amino acids. In germline, CDR1 is LNHNV, CDR2 YYDKDF (reference sequence). Trimming shortened V by 1 base and J by 4 bases, and 13 bases separated the two germline ends. Together with reference TRBV15 and TRBJ1-4, the CDR3 gives the full variable domain: DAMVIQNPRYQVTQFGKPVTLSCSQTLNHNVMYWYQQKSSQAPKLLFHYYDKDFNNEADTPDNFQSRRPNTSFCFLDIRSPGLGDTAMYLCATSRGSQGSNEKLFFGSGTQLSVL.

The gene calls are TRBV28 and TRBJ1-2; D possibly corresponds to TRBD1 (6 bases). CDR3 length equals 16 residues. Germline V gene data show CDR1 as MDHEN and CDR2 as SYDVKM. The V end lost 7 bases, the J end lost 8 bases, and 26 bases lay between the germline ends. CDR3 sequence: CASTLGTFDLVGGYTF. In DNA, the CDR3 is TGTGCCAGCACCTTGGGGACATTTGATCTGGTGGGAGGCTACACCTTC.

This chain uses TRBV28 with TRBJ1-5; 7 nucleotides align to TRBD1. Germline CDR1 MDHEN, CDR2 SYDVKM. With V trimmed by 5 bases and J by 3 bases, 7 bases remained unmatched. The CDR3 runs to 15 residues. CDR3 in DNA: TGTGCCAGCAGTCGGTGGACAGGTTCCAATCAGCCCCAGCATTTT. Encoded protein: CASSRWTGSNQPQHF.

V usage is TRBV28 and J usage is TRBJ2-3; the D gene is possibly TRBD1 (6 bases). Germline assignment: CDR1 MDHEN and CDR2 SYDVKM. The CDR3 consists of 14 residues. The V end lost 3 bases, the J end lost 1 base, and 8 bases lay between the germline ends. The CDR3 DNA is TGTGCCAGCAGTTTTGGGGGCGGCACAGATACGCAGTATTTT. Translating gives CASSFGGGTDTQYF.

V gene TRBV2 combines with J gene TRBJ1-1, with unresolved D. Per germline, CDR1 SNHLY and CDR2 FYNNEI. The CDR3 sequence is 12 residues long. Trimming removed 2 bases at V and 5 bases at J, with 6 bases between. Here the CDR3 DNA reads TGTGCCAGCAGTGAACAGGCTACTGAAGCTTTCTTT. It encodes CASSEQATEAFF.

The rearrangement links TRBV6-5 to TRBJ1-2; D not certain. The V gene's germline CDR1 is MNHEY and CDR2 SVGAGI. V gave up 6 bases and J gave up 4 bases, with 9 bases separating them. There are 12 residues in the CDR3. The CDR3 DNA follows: TGTGCCAGCAGCAGACAAGGCTATGGCTACACCTTC. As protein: CASSRQGYGYTF.

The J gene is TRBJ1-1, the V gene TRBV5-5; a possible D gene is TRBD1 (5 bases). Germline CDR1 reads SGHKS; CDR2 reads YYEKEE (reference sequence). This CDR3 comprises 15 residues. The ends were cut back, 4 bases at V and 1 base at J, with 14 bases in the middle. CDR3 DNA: TGTGCCAGCAGCCTGGGCCCGACAGAGAACACTGAAGCTTTCTTT. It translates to CASSLGPTENTEAFF. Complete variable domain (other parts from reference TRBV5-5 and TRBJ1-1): DAGVTQSPTHLIKTRGQQVTLRCSPISGHKSVSWYQQVLGQGPQFIFQYYEKEERGRGNFPDRFSARQFPNYSSELNVNALLLGDSALYLCASSLGPTENTEAFFGQGTRLTVV.

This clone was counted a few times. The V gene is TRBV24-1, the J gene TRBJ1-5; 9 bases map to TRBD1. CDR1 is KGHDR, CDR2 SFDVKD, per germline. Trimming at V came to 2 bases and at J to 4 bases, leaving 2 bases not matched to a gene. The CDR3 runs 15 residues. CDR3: CATSDSQGANQPQHF. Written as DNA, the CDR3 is TGTGCCACCAGTGATTCACAGGGGGCGAATCAGCCCCAGCATTTT.